This record covers a single TCR beta chain. Germline V gene data show CDR1 as MGHRA and CDR2 as YSYEKL. Trimming stripped 0 bases from V and 2 bases from J, with 10 bases between. The CDR3 is 15 residues long. Profiled with immunoSEQ multiplex PCR; TCRdb holds only in-frame clones, not every one. Among about 350,000 clones listed, approximately 90% were seen once. Seattle patient enrollment occurred during active infection, with longitudinal follow-up thereafter. These data come from a study of blood T cell repertoires in COVID-19. Background on the study: The United States, Italy and Spain were the sources of the acute and convalescent COVID-19 samples.

Sequencing was performed on peripheral blood. This chain connects TRBV4-1 to TRBJ2-5; a weak D match, TRBD2 (6 bases). This receptor was obtained from a man aged 30 to 39 with COVID-19, enrolled during active disease. CDR3 amino acids: CASSQDLSGQETQYF. In DNA, the CDR3 is TGCGCCAGCAGCCAAGATCTGAGCGGGCAAGAGACCCAGTACTTC.